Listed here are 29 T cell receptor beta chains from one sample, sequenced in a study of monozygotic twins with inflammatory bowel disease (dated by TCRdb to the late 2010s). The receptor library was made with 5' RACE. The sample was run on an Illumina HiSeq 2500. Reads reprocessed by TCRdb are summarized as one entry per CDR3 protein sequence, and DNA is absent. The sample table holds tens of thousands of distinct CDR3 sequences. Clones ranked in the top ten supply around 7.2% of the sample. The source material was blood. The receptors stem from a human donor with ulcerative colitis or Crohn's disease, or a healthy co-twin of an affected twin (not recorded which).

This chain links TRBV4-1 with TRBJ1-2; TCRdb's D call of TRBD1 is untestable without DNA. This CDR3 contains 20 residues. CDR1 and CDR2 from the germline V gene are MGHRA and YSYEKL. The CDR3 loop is CASSQEGQVLIFSAPSGYTF.

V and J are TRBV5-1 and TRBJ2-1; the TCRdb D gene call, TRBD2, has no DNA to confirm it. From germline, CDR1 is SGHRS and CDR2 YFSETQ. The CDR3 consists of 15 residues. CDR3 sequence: CASSLDPLGYNEQFF.

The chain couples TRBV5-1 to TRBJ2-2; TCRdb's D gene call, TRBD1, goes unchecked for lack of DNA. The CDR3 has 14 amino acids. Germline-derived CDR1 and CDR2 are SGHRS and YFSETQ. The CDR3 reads CASSPPRPTGELFF. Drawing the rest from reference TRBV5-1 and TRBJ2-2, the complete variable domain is KAGVTQTPRYLIKTRGQQVTLSCSPISGHRSVSWYQQTPGQGLQFLFEYFSETQRNKGNFPGRFSGRQFSNSRSEMNVSTLELGDSALYLCASSPPRPTGELFFGEGSRLTVL.

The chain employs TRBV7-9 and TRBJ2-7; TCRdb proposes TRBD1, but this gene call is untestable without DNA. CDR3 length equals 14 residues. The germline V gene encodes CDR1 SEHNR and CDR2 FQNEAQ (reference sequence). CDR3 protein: CASSHRDRNYEQYF. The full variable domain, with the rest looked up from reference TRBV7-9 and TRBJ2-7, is DTGVSQNPRHKITKRGQNVTFRCDPISEHNRLYWYRQTLGQGPEFLTYFQNEAQLEKSRLLSDRFSAERPKGSFSTLEIQRTEQGDSAMYLCASSHRDRNYEQYFGPGTRLTVT.

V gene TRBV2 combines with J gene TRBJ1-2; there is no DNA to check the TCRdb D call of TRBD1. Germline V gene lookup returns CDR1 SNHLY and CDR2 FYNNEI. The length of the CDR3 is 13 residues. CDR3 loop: CASIGADNYGYTF.

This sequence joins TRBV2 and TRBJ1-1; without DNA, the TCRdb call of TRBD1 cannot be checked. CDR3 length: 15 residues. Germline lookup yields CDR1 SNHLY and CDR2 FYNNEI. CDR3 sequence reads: CASRSQGAVNTEAFF.

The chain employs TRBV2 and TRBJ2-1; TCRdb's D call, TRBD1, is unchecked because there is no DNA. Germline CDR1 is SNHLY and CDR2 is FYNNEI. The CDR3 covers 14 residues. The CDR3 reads CASSIRTGDNEQFF.

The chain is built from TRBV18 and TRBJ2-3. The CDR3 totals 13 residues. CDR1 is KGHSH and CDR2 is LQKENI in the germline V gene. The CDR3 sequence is CASSPGQPDTQYF. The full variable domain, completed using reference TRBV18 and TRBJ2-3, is NAGVMQNPRHLVRRRGQEARLRCSPMKGHSHVYWYRQLPEEGLKFMVYLQKENIIDESGMPKERFSAEFPKEGPSILRIQQVVRGDSAAYFCASSPGQPDTQYFGPGTRLTVL.

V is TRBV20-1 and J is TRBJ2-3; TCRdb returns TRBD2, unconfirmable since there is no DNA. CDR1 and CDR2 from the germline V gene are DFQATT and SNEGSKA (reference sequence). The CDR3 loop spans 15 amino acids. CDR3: CSATRRGGVSDTQYF.

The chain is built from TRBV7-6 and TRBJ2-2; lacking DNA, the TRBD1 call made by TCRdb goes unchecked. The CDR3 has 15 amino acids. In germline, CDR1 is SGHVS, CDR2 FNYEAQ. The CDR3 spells CASSLRTDSTGELFF.

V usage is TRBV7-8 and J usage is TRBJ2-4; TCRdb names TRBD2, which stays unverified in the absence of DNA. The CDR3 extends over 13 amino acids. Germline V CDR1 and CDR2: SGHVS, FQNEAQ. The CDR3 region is CASSPGGTNIQYF.

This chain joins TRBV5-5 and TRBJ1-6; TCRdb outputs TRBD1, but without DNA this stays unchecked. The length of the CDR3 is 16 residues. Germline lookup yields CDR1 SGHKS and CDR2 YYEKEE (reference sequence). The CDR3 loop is CASSSGQHSYNSPLHF.

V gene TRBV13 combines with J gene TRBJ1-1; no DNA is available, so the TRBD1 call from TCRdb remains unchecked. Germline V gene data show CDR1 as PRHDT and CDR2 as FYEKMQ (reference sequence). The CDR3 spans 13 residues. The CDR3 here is CASSSTGTTEAFF.

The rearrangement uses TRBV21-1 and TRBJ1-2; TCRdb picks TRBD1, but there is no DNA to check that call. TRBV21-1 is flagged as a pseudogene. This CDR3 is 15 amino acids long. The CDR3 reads CATWTGEVANYGYTF.

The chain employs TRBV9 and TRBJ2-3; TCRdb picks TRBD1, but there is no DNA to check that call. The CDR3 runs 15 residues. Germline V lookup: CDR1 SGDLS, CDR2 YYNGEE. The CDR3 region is CASSVGGQGLDTQYF.

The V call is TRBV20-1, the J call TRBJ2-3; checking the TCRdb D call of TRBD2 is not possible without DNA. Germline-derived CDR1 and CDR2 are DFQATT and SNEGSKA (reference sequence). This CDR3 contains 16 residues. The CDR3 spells CSAPRLAGASTDTQYF.

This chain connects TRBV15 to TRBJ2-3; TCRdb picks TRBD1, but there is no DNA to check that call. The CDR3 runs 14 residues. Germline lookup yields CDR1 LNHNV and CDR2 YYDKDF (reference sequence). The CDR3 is CATSPRQSKDTQYF.

This CDR3 reads CASSLGTSGNNEQFF. This rearrangement joins TRBV5-1 to TRBJ2-1; TCRdb designates TRBD2, a call that cannot be tested without DNA. This CDR3 has 15 amino acids. Per the germline V gene, CDR1 is SGHRS and CDR2 is YFSETQ.

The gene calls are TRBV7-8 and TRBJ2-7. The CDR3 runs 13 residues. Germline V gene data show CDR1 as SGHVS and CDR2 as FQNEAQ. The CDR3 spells CASLVGTLYEQYF.

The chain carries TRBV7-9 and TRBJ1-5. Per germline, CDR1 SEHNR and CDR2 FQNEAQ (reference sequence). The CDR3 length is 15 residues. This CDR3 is CASSLAGAHNQPQHF.

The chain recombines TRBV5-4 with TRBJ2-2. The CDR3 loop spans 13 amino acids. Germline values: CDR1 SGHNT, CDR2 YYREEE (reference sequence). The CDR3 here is CASRSRETGELFF.

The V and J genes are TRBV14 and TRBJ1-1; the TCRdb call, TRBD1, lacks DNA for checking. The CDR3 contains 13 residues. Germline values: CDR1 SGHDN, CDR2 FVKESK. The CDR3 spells CASSQYRGTEAFF.

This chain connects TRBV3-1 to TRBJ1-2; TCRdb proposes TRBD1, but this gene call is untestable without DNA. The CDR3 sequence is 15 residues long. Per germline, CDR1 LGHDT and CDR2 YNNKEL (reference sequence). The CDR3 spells CASSREPTSDYGYTF.

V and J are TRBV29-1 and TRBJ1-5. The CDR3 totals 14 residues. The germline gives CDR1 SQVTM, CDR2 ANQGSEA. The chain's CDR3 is CSASNGRNNQPQHF.

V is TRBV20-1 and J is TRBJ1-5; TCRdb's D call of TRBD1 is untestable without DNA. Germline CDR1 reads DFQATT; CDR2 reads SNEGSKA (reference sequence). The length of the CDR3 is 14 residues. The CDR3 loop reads CSAEDRYSNQPQHF.

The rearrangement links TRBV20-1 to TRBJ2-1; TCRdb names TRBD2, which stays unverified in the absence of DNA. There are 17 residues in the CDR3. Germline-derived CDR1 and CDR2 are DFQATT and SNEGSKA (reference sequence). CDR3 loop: CSARDGSGGAGFDEQFF.

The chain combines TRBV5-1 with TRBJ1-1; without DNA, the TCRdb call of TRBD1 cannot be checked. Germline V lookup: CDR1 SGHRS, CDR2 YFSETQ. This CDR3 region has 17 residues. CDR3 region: CASSLGGTGTGGTEAFF.

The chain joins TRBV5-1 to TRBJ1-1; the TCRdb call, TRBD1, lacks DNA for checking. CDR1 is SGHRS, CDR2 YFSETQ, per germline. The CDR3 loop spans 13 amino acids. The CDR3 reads CASGDRGLTEAFF.

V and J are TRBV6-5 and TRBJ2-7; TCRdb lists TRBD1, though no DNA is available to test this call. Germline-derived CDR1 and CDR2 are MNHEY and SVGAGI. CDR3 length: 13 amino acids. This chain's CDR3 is CASSYGGTGEQYF.